The 10 T cell receptor beta chains below all came from one sample that was sequenced in a study of blood T cell repertoires in COVID-19. TCRdb keeps only in-frame clones here, not all; method: immunoSEQ multiplex PCR. The table shows hundreds of thousands of clones, with approximately 92% occurring only once. Sequenced: PBMCs or T cells enriched from blood (not recorded which). These receptors all come from a man aged 18-30 years who had recovered from COVID-19.

V usage is TRBV7-9 and J usage is TRBJ1-1; 8 bases are shared with TRBD1. This CDR3 is 14 amino acids long. Trimming cost V 5 bases and J 8 bases; bases outside gene matches: 10. Germline CDR1 reads SEHNR; CDR2 reads FQNEAQ (reference sequence). CDR3 sequence (DNA): TGTGCCAGCAGCAAGACAGGGGCGGGCGTGGAAGCTTTCTTT. Translating gives CASSKTGAGVEAFF.

The chain couples TRBV6-5 to TRBJ1-2, with D tentatively TRBD1 (5 bases). The CDR3 contains 13 residues. Trimming took off 8 bases at V and 5 bases at J, with 15 bases between the two ends. Germline V gene data show CDR1 as MNHEY and CDR2 as SVGAGI. DNA for the CDR3: TGTGCCAGCTTAGGGTGGGGGGTGTATGGCTACACCTTC. Translation: CASLGWGVYGYTF.

This chain uses TRBV2 with TRBJ1-3; maybe TRBD1 (6 bases). The CDR3 runs 15 residues. The ends were cut back, 5 bases at V and 4 bases at J, with 15 bases in the middle. The germline V gene has CDR1 SNHLY and CDR2 FYNNEI. DNA of the CDR3: TGTGCCAGCAGTCGGACAGACAGAGGCGGAAACACCATATATTTT. This translates into CASSRTDRGGNTIYF.

CDR3 in DNA: TGTGCCAGCAGGATTGACAGCCTCTATGGCTACACCTTC. Its translation is CASRIDSLYGYTF. V and J are TRBV6-5 and TRBJ1-2, with D perhaps TRBD1 (5 bases). Trimming cost V 6 bases and J 4 bases, with 12 bases left between them. CDR1 and CDR2 (germline): MNHEY, SVGAGI. This CDR3 comprises 13 residues.

The chain links TRBV7-2 to TRBJ2-1; D possibly corresponds to TRBD1 (6 bases). Trimming removed 5 bases at V and 5 bases at J, with 13 bases between. The CDR3 is 14 amino acids. The germline gives CDR1 SGHTA, CDR2 FQGNSA. This CDR3 reads CASSRQTGDNEQFF. CDR3 DNA sequence: TGTGCCAGCAGCCGTCAGACAGGAGACAATGAGCAGTTCTTC.

Of note for this clone: The sample carries other DNA sequences with the same CDR3. The chain uses TRBV9 and TRBJ1-1, with a tentative D call TRBD1 (5 bases). The CDR3 covers 14 residues. Looked up from germline, CDR1 is SGDLS and CDR2 is YYNGEE. V lost 0 bases to trimming and J lost 0 bases, with 6 bases between them. This CDR3 reads CASSVGQLNTEAFF. In DNA, the CDR3 is TGTGCCAGCAGCGTAGGACAGCTGAACACTGAAGCTTTCTTT. Filled out from reference TRBV9 and TRBJ1-1, the complete variable domain reads DSGVTQTPKHLITATGQRVTLRCSPRSGDLSVYWYQQSLDQGLQFLIQYYNGEERAKGNILERFSAQQFPDLHSELNLSSLELGDSALYFCASSVGQLNTEAFFGQGTRLTVV.

This chain uses TRBV12-5 with TRBJ1-3; no clear D gene. CDR3 length: 14 amino acids. Germline V CDR1 and CDR2: LGHNT, FRNRAP. The V and J ends lost 2 bases and 0 bases respectively, with 5 bases between them. The CDR3 sequence: CASGLFVSGNTIYF. As DNA, the CDR3 is TGTGCTAGTGGTTTGTTCGTCTCTGGAAACACCATATATTTT. The whole variable domain, remainder taken from reference TRBV12-5 and TRBJ1-3, is DARVTQTPRHKVTEMGQEVTMRCQPILGHNTVFWYRQTMMQGLELLAYFRNRAPLDDSGMPKDRFSAEMPDATLATLKIQPSEPRDSAVYFCASGLFVSGNTIYFGEGSWLTVV.

This chain uses TRBV18 with TRBJ1-2; D possibly corresponds to TRBD1 (6 bases). The CDR3 is 15 residues long. Germline CDR1 and CDR2: KGHSH and LQKENI. Between the trimmed V and J ends, which lost 6 bases and 3 bases, there was a span of 17 bases. DNA of the CDR3: TGTGCCAGCTCCCCCGGGGGGGCGCGAGACTATGGCTACACCTTC. This encodes CASSPGGARDYGYTF.

This chain uses TRBV14 with TRBJ2-1; tentative D call: TRBD2 (6 bases). CDR3 size: 18 residues. V dropped 4 bases and J dropped 1 base, with 20 bases sitting between them. Germline assignment: CDR1 SGHDN and CDR2 FVKESK. CDR3 amino acids: CASSPLAGISGSYNEQFF. DNA for the CDR3: TGTGCCAGCAGCCCCCTTGCGGGAATTAGTGGGTCCTACAATGAGCAGTTCTTC.

This clone was detected once. The chain carries TRBV3-1 (or the pseudogene TRBV3-2) and TRBJ1-1; TRBD1 matches at 10 bases. J gave up 1 base and V 6 bases, and 8 bases lay outside the gene matches. CDR3 length equals 16 residues. CDR1 is LGHDT and CDR2 is YNNKEL in the germline V gene (reference sequence). CDR3 residues: CASSPGQGIGNTEAFF. In DNA form, the CDR3 reads TGTGCCAGCAGTCCGGGACAGGGGATTGGGAACACTGAAGCTTTCTTT.